These T cell receptor beta chains were read from a single sample in a study of post-analysis software for immune sequencing data. TCRdb itself ran the PCR reads through MiXCR, one entry per CDR3 protein. The sample includes hundreds of thousands of distinct CDR3 sequences, over 45% of them seen just once. The material sequenced was blood. The receptors were sampled from a girl aged 2 to 9 with multiple sclerosis. CDR3s include the opening cysteine and the closing phenylalanine or tryptophan. A D gene is named only where the DNA matches it firmly. Clone size, where shown, is once, few, many, or a class for clones that have expanded.

cdr3_length: 15; clone_size: -; j_call: TRBJ1-2; d_call: -; v_call: TRBV6-5; cdr3_aa: CASSAEGRDYYGYTF; cdr3_nt: TGTGCCAGCAGTGCGGAGGGAAGGGACTACTATGGCTACACCTTC
cdr3_length: 17; clone_size: -; j_call: TRBJ2-3; d_call: -; v_call: TRBV7-2; cdr3_aa: CASSPLGARGIRGTQYF; cdr3_nt: TGTGCCAGCAGCCCCTTGGGGGCGCGGGGGATAAGGGGTACGCAGTATTTT
cdr3_length: 16; clone_size: -; j_call: TRBJ1-1; d_call: TRBD1; v_call: TRBV29-1; cdr3_aa: CSVEDFPDRGYPEAFF; cdr3_nt: TGCAGCGTTGAAGATTTTCCGGACAGGGGGTATCCTGAAGCTTTCTTT
cdr3_length: 13; clone_size: -; j_call: TRBJ2-7; d_call: -; v_call: TRBV4-1; cdr3_aa: CASSQGAIYEQYF; cdr3_nt: TGCGCCAGCAGCCAAGGGGCCATCTACGAGCAGTACTTC
cdr3_length: 17; clone_size: -; j_call: TRBJ2-3; d_call: TRBD2; v_call: TRBV12-3/TRBV12-4; cdr3_aa: CASSRRLAGINTDTQYF; cdr3_nt: TGTGCCAGCAGTCGCCGACTAGCGGGGATTAACACAGATACGCAGTATTTT
cdr3_length: 14; clone_size: -; j_call: TRBJ2-7; d_call: -; v_call: TRBV20-1; cdr3_aa: CSARDSSFAYEQYF; cdr3_nt: TGCAGTGCTAGAGATAGCAGTTTCGCCTACGAGCAGTACTTC
cdr3_length: 13; clone_size: -; j_call: TRBJ2-1; d_call: -; v_call: TRBV11-2; cdr3_aa: CASSLLVSGEQFF; cdr3_nt: TGTGCCAGCAGCTTATTAGTTTCCGGTGAGCAGTTCTTC
cdr3_length: 12; clone_size: -; j_call: TRBJ2-1; d_call: -; v_call: TRBV29-1; cdr3_aa: CSVSDSGWEQFF; cdr3_nt: TGCAGCGTTTCTGACAGTGGATGGGAGCAGTTCTTC
cdr3_length: 14; clone_size: few; j_call: TRBJ1-1; d_call: TRBD1; v_call: TRBV27; cdr3_aa: CASTPQGGHTEAFF; cdr3_nt: TGTGCCAGCACCCCCCAGGGGGGCCACACTGAAGCTTTCTTT
cdr3_length: 15; clone_size: once; j_call: TRBJ1-1; d_call: -; v_call: TRBV25-1; cdr3_aa: CASSRADVGLTEAFF; cdr3_nt: TGTGCCAGCAGTAGGGCAGATGTGGGATTGACTGAAGCTTTCTTT
cdr3_length: 17; clone_size: few; j_call: TRBJ2-5; d_call: -; v_call: TRBV7-2; cdr3_aa: CASSLEAWAGLEETQYF; cdr3_nt: TGTGCCAGCAGCTTAGAGGCGTGGGCAGGGCTTGAGGAGACCCAGTACTTC
cdr3_length: 17; clone_size: -; j_call: TRBJ2-1; d_call: TRBD2; v_call: TRBV2; cdr3_aa: CACSSPGLAGVGAEQFF; cdr3_nt: TGTGCCTGCAGCTCCCCGGGACTAGCGGGAGTTGGAGCTGAGCAGTTCTTC
cdr3_length: 13; clone_size: once; j_call: TRBJ2-3; d_call: -; v_call: TRBV6-5; cdr3_aa: CASTSDGTDTQYF; cdr3_nt: TGTGCCAGCACCAGCGACGGCACAGATACGCAGTATTTT
cdr3_length: 15; clone_size: -; j_call: TRBJ2-2; d_call: -; v_call: TRBV10-3; cdr3_aa: CAISEGLPNTGELFF; cdr3_nt: TGTGCCATCAGTGAGGGCTTACCGAACACCGGGGAGCTGTTTTTT
cdr3_length: 11; clone_size: -; j_call: TRBJ1-2; d_call: -; v_call: TRBV30; cdr3_aa: CAWSAGAGYTF; cdr3_nt: TGTGCCTGGAGTGCCGGGGCTGGCTACACCTTC
cdr3_length: 15; clone_size: few; j_call: TRBJ2-1; d_call: TRBD2; v_call: TRBV2; cdr3_aa: CASQLAESLCNEQFF; cdr3_nt: TGTGCCAGCCAGCTAGCGGAGTCTTTATGCAATGAGCAGTTCTTC
cdr3_length: 16; clone_size: once; j_call: TRBJ1-2; d_call: TRBD1; v_call: TRBV12-3/TRBV12-4; cdr3_aa: CASNQAGRGLGYGYTF; cdr3_nt: TGTGCCAGCAATCAGGCGGGCAGGGGGCTAGGGTATGGCTACACCTTC
cdr3_length: 14; clone_size: -; j_call: TRBJ2-5; d_call: -; v_call: TRBV7-9; cdr3_aa: CASSLVDGQETQYF; cdr3_nt: TGTGCCAGCAGCCTAGTAGACGGCCAAGAGACCCAGTACTTC
cdr3_length: 15; clone_size: -; j_call: TRBJ2-3; d_call: TRBD2; v_call: TRBV7-8; cdr3_aa: CATVLAGERTDTQYF; cdr3_nt: TGTGCCACAGTACTAGCGGGGGAACGCACAGATACGCAGTATTTT
cdr3_length: 13; clone_size: -; j_call: TRBJ2-1; d_call: -; v_call: TRBV30; cdr3_aa: CAWSVLAGNEQFF; cdr3_nt: TGTGCCTGGAGTGTACTAGCAGGCAATGAGCAGTTCTTC
cdr3_length: 16; clone_size: once; j_call: TRBJ2-6; d_call: -; v_call: TRBV27; cdr3_aa: CASSFGLYSGANVLTF; cdr3_nt: TGTGCCAGCAGTTTCGGACTGTACTCTGGGGCCAACGTCCTGACTTTC
cdr3_length: 11; clone_size: few; j_call: TRBJ2-5; d_call: -; v_call: TRBV20-1; cdr3_aa: CSAPGGETQYF; cdr3_nt: TGCAGTGCCCCAGGGGGGGAGACCCAGTACTTC
cdr3_length: 13; clone_size: -; j_call: TRBJ1-1; d_call: -; v_call: TRBV15; cdr3_aa: CATSPLGGTEAFF; cdr3_nt: TGTGCCACCAGCCCCCTCGGCGGCACTGAAGCTTTCTTT
cdr3_length: 14; clone_size: few; j_call: TRBJ2-7; d_call: -; v_call: TRBV15; cdr3_aa: CATSRGSVGDEQYF; cdr3_nt: TGTGCCACCAGCAGAGGATCCGTGGGCGACGAGCAGTACTTC
cdr3_length: 13; clone_size: -; j_call: TRBJ1-6; d_call: -; v_call: TRBV25-1; cdr3_aa: CASSALGDSPLHF; cdr3_nt: TGTGCCAGCAGTGCCCTCGGGGATTCACCCCTCCACTTT
cdr3_length: 14; clone_size: once; j_call: TRBJ1-2; d_call: -; v_call: TRBV11-2; cdr3_aa: CASSLDRAGGGYTF; cdr3_nt: TGTGCCAGCAGCTTAGATAGGGCAGGAGGCGGCTACACCTTC
cdr3_length: 13; clone_size: -; j_call: TRBJ1-4; d_call: -; v_call: TRBV5-6; cdr3_aa: CASSWWGVEKLFF; cdr3_nt: TGTGCCAGCAGTTGGTGGGGCGTTGAAAAACTGTTTTTT
cdr3_length: 15; clone_size: -; j_call: TRBJ2-1; d_call: TRBD2; v_call: TRBV9; cdr3_aa: CASSKGGTSGREQFF; cdr3_nt: TGTGCCAGCAGCAAGGGGGGGACTAGCGGGAGGGAGCAGTTCTTC
cdr3_length: 11; clone_size: few; j_call: TRBJ2-1; d_call: -; v_call: TRBV6-7; cdr3_aa: CASSVPNEQFF; cdr3_nt: TGTGCCAGCAGTGTTCCCAATGAGCAGTTCTTC
cdr3_length: 17; clone_size: few; j_call: TRBJ2-3; d_call: -; v_call: TRBV25-1; cdr3_aa: CASSEGTLPYSTDTQYF; cdr3_nt: TGTGCCAGCAGTGAAGGGACTCTTCCGTATAGCACAGATACGCAGTATTTT
cdr3_length: 17; clone_size: -; j_call: TRBJ2-3; d_call: TRBD1; v_call: TRBV10-2; cdr3_aa: CASSESAGTGGPDTQYF; cdr3_nt: TGCGCCAGCAGTGAGTCCGCCGGGACAGGGGGCCCAGATACGCAGTATTTT
cdr3_length: 13; clone_size: -; j_call: TRBJ2-4; d_call: -; v_call: TRBV29-1; cdr3_aa: CSVEGQEENIQYF; cdr3_nt: TGCAGCGTTGAGGGCCAGGAAGAAAACATTCAGTACTTC
cdr3_length: 15; clone_size: -; j_call: TRBJ2-1; d_call: -; v_call: TRBV12-3/TRBV12-4; cdr3_aa: CASNRGQLTYNEQFF; cdr3_nt: TGTGCCAGCAACCGAGGACAACTAACCTACAATGAGCAGTTCTTC
cdr3_length: 17; clone_size: -; j_call: TRBJ2-3; d_call: -; v_call: TRBV20-1; cdr3_aa: CSARGRDGKAGTDTQYF; cdr3_nt: TGCAGTGCTAGAGGCAGGGACGGGAAGGCGGGCACAGATACGCAGTATTTT
cdr3_length: 15; clone_size: few; j_call: TRBJ2-7; d_call: -; v_call: TRBV12-3/TRBV12-4; cdr3_aa: CAKTMGPRLTYEQYF; cdr3_nt: TGTGCCAAGACGATGGGACCGCGCCTAACCTACGAGCAGTACTTC
cdr3_length: 15; clone_size: -; j_call: TRBJ2-1; d_call: -; v_call: TRBV7-6; cdr3_aa: CASSLDMRQKNEQFF; cdr3_nt: TGTGCCAGCAGCTTAGATATGAGACAGAAAAATGAGCAGTTCTTC
cdr3_length: 15; clone_size: few; j_call: TRBJ1-2; d_call: -; v_call: TRBV27; cdr3_aa: CARETPGFSSKGYTF; cdr3_nt: TGTGCCAGGGAGACACCGGGGTTCTCGTCGAAAGGCTACACCTTC
cdr3_length: 15; clone_size: -; j_call: TRBJ2-1; d_call: TRBD1; v_call: TRBV9; cdr3_aa: CASSKSGTAEREQFF; cdr3_nt: TGTGCCAGCAGCAAATCCGGGACAGCGGAACGTGAGCAGTTCTTC
cdr3_length: 15; clone_size: -; j_call: TRBJ1-5; d_call: -; v_call: TRBV12-3/TRBV12-4; cdr3_aa: CASSGNQISNQPQHF; cdr3_nt: TGTGCCAGCAGCGGTAATCAGATTAGCAATCAGCCCCAGCATTTT
cdr3_length: 12; clone_size: -; j_call: TRBJ2-5; d_call: TRBD2; v_call: TRBV20-1; cdr3_aa: CSARVSGETQYF; cdr3_nt: TGCAGTGCTAGAGTTAGCGGGGAGACCCAGTACTTC
cdr3_length: 13; clone_size: -; j_call: TRBJ2-3; d_call: TRBD1; v_call: TRBV10-3; cdr3_aa: CAIKGQGPDTQYF; cdr3_nt: TGTGCCATCAAAGGACAGGGGCCGGATACGCAGTATTTT
cdr3_length: 14; clone_size: -; j_call: TRBJ2-7; d_call: TRBD2; v_call: TRBV5-1; cdr3_aa: CASSLAGEGYEQYF; cdr3_nt: TGCGCCAGCAGTCTAGCGGGAGAGGGGTACGAGCAGTACTTC
cdr3_length: 15; clone_size: -; j_call: TRBJ2-1; d_call: -; v_call: TRBV7-9; cdr3_aa: CASSLVSGKYNEQFF; cdr3_nt: TGTGCCAGCAGCTTAGTTTCCGGGAAATACAATGAGCAGTTCTTC